One sample yielded the 7 T cell receptor beta chains listed below, sequenced in a study of blood T cell repertoires in COVID-19. Repertoires were generated with immunoSEQ multiplex PCR, while TCRdb's copy carries only in-frame clones and drops some. The repertoire holds fewer than 350,000 clones, with 75% to 90% as singletons. Sequencing was performed on PBMCs or T cells enriched from blood (not recorded which). Receptors were obtained from a man aged 55 to 70 who had recovered from COVID-19.

The V gene is TRBV28, the J gene TRBJ1-5, with D hard to call. Germline CDR1 reads MDHEN; CDR2 reads SYDVKM. The ends were cut back, 4 bases at V and 1 base at J, with 8 bases in the middle. The CDR3 covers 14 residues. The CDR3 DNA follows: TGTGCCAGCAGTTCGGTACTAAGCAATCAGCCCCAGCATTTT. Translated: CASSSVLSNQPQHF.

This chain joins TRBV5-5 and TRBJ2-7; TRBD1 matches 11 bases. The germline V gene encodes CDR1 SGHKS and CDR2 YYEKEE (reference sequence). Trimming took 3 bases from V and 4 from J; bases not matched to a gene: 6. The CDR3 consists of 15 residues. CDR3 DNA: TGTGCCAGCAGCTATGCCGGGACAGGGGGATACGAGCAGTACTTC. Its translation: CASSYAGTGGYEQYF.

The CDR3, as DNA: TGTGCCAGCAGCTCTAGCGGGAGGGCCGGTGAGCAGTACTTC. Its protein is CASSSSGRAGEQYF. V usage is TRBV7-2 and J usage is TRBJ2-7; 12 bases match TRBD2. The CDR3 has 14 amino acids. After removal of 4 bases from V and 7 bases from J, the junction contained 5 bases not matched to a gene. Germline V CDR1 and CDR2: SGHTA, FQGNSA.

The chain combines TRBV3-1 (or the pseudogene TRBV3-2) with TRBJ2-7; 8 bases fit TRBD1. J gave up 5 bases and V 0 bases, and 9 bases lay outside the gene matches. The CDR3 totals 16 residues. CDR1 and CDR2 from the germline V gene are LGHDT and YNNKEL (reference sequence). DNA of the CDR3: TGTGCCAGCAGCCAAGATTTGGCAGGGGGCATGAACGAGCAGTACTTC. This sequence encodes CASSQDLAGGMNEQYF.

The CDR3 sequence: CASSLGIAGGSTDTQYF. In DNA, the CDR3 is TGTGCCAGCAGCTTAGGCATAGCGGGAGGGAGCACAGATACGCAGTATTTT. The chain couples TRBV7-9 to TRBJ2-3; 11 bases agree with TRBD2. The CDR3 runs 17 residues. V dropped 1 base and J dropped 0; count of bases not matched to a gene: 3. Looked up from germline, CDR1 is SEHNR and CDR2 is FQNEAQ (reference sequence).

The rearrangement joins TRBV24-1 to TRBJ2-1; 12 positions agree with TRBD1. This CDR3 contains 15 residues. CDR1 KGHDR and CDR2 SFDVKD come from the germline V gene. The trim removed 4 bases at V and 7 bases at J, leaving 4 bases unmatched. The CDR3 loop reads CATSDPGQGANEQFF. The CDR3 DNA is TGTGCCACCAGTGACCCGGGACAGGGGGCGAATGAGCAGTTCTTC.

The rearrangement uses TRBV7-2 and TRBJ2-7, with TRBD2 identical over 9 bases. Per germline, CDR1 SGHTA and CDR2 FQGNSA. Unmatched junction bases numbered 6, after V lost 5 bases and J lost 4 bases. This CDR3 has 14 residues. CDR3 bases: TGTGCCAGCAGCCGGGCGAGCGGGAGGTACGAGCAGTACTTC. This gives the protein CASSRASGRYEQYF.